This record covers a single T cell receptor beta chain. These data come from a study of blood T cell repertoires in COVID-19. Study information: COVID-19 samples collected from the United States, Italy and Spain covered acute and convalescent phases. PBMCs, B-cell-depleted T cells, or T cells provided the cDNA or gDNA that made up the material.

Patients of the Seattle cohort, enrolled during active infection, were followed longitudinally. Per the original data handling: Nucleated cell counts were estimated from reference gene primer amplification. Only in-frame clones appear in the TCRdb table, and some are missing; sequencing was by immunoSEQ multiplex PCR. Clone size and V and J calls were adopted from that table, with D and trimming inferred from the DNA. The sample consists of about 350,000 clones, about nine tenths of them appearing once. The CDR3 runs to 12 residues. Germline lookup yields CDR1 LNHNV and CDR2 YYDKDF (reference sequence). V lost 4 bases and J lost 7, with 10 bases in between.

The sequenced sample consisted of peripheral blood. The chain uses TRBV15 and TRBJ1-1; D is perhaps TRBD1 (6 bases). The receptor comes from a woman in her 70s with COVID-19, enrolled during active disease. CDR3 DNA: TGTGCCACCAGCACTTCGACAGGTGAAGCTTTCTTT. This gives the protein CATSTSTGEAFF. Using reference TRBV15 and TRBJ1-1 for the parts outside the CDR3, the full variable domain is DAMVIQNPRYQVTQFGKPVTLSCSQTLNHNVMYWYQQKSSQAPKLLFHYYDKDFNNEADTPDNFQSRRPNTSFCFLDIRSPGLGDTAMYLCATSTSTGEAFFGQGTRLTVV.